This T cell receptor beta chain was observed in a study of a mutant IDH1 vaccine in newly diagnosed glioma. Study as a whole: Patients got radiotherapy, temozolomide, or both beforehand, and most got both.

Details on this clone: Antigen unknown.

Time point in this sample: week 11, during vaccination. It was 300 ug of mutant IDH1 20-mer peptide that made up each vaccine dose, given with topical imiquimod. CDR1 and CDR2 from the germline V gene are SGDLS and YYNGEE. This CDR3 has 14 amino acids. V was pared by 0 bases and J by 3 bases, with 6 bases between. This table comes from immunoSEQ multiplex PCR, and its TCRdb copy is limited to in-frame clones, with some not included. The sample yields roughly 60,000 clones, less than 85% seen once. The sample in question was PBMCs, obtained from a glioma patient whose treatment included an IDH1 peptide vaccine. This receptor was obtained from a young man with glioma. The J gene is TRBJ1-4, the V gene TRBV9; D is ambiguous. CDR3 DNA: TGTGCCAGCAGCGTAGGCGGGCCTAATGAAAAACTGTTTTTT. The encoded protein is CASSVGGPNEKLFF.